This T cell receptor beta chain was identified during a study of blood T cell repertoires in COVID-19. Looking at the study overall: COVID-19 samples collected from the United States, Italy and Spain covered acute and convalescent phases. The cDNA or gDNA used as material had been derived from T cells, B-cell-depleted T cells, or PBMCs.

As handled by the study authors: The authors estimated nucleated cell counts from reference gene primer amplification. Sequenced by immunoSEQ multiplex PCR; TCRdb stores in-frame clones only, minus some. V and J calls and clone size come straight from that table; D and trimming were deduced from the DNA. The top ten hold approximately 4.9% of the sample, which has some 83,000 clones, around 88% seen once. The CDR3 is 17 residues long. The V gene lost 0 bases and the J gene lost 0 bases, with 17 bases spanning the gap. CDR1 and CDR2 from the germline V gene are GTSNPN and SVGIG (reference sequence). The sample taken for sequencing was peripheral blood. This chain connects TRBV30 to TRBJ1-1; D possibly corresponds to TRBD1 (5 bases). The TCR originated in a woman older than 75 with active or convalescent COVID-19. The CDR3 coding sequence is TGTGCCTGGAGTGTACGAGGAGGGGCTCCATTGAACACTGAAGCTTTCTTT. Translated, it gives CAWSVRGGAPLNTEAFF.